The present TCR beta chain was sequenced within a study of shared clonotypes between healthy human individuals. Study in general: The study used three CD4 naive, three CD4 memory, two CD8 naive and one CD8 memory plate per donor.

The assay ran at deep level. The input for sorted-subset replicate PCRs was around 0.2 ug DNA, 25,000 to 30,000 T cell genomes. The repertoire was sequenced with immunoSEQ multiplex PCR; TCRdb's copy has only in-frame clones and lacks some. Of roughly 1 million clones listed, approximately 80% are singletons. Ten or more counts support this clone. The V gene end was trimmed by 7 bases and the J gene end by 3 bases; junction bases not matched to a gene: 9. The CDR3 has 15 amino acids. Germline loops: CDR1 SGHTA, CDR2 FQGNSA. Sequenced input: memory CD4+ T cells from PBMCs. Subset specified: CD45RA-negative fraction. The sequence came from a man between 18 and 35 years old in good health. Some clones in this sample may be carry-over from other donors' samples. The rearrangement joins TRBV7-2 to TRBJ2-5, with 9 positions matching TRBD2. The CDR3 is CASTVGGRAEETQYF. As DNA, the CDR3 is TGTGCCAGCACGGTGGGCGGGAGGGCCGAAGAGACCCAGTACTTC.